This T cell receptor beta chain was sequenced in a study of T-cell reconstitution after alpha-beta-depleted transplantation in children (TCRdb year 2016). About the study as a whole: The study quantitatively tracked T-cell immune reconstitution after TCRalphabeta/CD19-depleted allogeneic hematopoietic cell transplantation in children using TCR repertoire profiling. The investigation overall reported the following: Hyperexpanded clone frequencies declined over subsequent months; after one year, T-cell counts and TCRbeta diversity were mostly attributed to newly produced T cells. The apparently early alphabetaT-cell count recovery about two months after transplant was reportedly dependent on only several hundred rapidly expanded clones derived from non-depleted graft cells. In some patients, the high TCRbeta diversity seen at day 60 was put down to recipient T cells and intrathymic progenitors that had survived conditioning.

Note on this clonotype: No antigen is known for it. No much larger clonotype is one base removed from it; base qualities were not supplied.

Library construction relied on PCR. Sequencer: Illumina HiSeq 2500. TCR library preparation used molecular barcoding, with unique molecular identifiers applied to normalize quantification of the TCRbeta repertoire. TCRdb cleaned the public reads at Q25 with fastp, built clones with MiXCR and kept in-frame beta chains. Each record represents a unique CDR3 protein, reported with the most common genes and DNA among its rows. Here the sample has roughly 790,000 distinct CDR3 sequences; about 15% occur a single time. Under 6% of the sample is held by the ten biggest clonotypes. The sample's treatment or condition label, decoded: allogeneic hematopoietic cell transplantation with graft depleted of TCRalphabeta T cells and CD19 B cells. Transplant recipients were children who received TCRalphabeta/CD19-depleted allogeneic hematopoietic cell grafts. CDR1 DFQATT and CDR2 SNEGSKA were looked up in the germline V gene (reference sequence). The CDR3 covers 14 residues, taking in both the cysteine and the phenylalanine. The entry retains the CDR3 DNA only, 42 bases that are in frame from base 1. For this chain, trimming is 6 bases at the V end and 6 bases at the J end, and the number of junction bases without a gene match is 7.

The sequence is built from TRBV20-1 and TRBJ2-1, with 11 bases matching TRBD2. Sequenced material: PBMCs, mostly from graft donor cells, taken 360 days after TCRalphabeta/CD19-depleted stem cell transplant. The receptor was isolated from a male patient aged 10-17 years who had a stem cell transplant for acute lymphoblastic leukemia, so the T cells may come from the graft donor. The nucleotide sequence is given as TGCAGTGCCCGGTTTAGCGGGAGGGTCAATGAGCAGTTCTTC. This translates into CSARFSGRVNEQFF.